The 30 T cell receptor beta chains below were found in one sample sequenced in a study of persistence of HIV-infected CD4 T cells. The immunoSEQ assay was version 4, run in survey mode. TCRdb's table, derived via immunoSEQ multiplex PCR, lists solely in-frame clones and lacks some. The sample includes around 28,000 clones, approximately 78% of them seen just once. The stimulus was lysate of CMV-infected fibroblasts, 8.5 to 10 ug/mL. CD40L-negative CD69-negative CD45RO-high memory CD4+ T cells were sorted as populations depleted of antigen-responding cells. Antigens for these TCRs are unknown. The source was CD4+ T cells sorted from PBMCs after roughly 17-hour stimulation, collected from a patient who received antiretroviral therapy. The source is an adult man with HIV who was CMV-seropositive.

The rearrangement joins TRBV5-1 to TRBJ2-3; 10 nucleotides line up with TRBD1. There are 16 residues in the CDR3. The V gene's germline CDR1 is SGHRS and CDR2 YFSETQ. Germline trimming cut 3 bases from V and 6 bases from J; bases unmatched to any gene: 10. CDR3 sequence (DNA): TGCGCCAGCAGCTGGACAGGGGGGAGTTTGACGGATACGCAGTATTTT. Its translation: CASSWTGGSLTDTQYF.

The chain has TRBV7-2 and TRBJ2-2; D not resolved. In germline, CDR1 is SGHTA, CDR2 FQGNSA. This CDR3 region has 16 residues. V gave up 2 bases and J gave up 0 bases, with 10 bases separating them. This CDR3 is CASSLYAGANTGELFF. The CDR3 nucleotides read TGTGCCAGCAGCTTATATGCTGGGGCGAACACCGGGGAGCTGTTTTTT.

CDR3: CATSVRETLYSNQPQHF. In DNA form, the CDR3 reads TGTGCCACCAGTGTGAGAGAGACTCTTTATAGCAATCAGCCCCAGCATTTT. The V gene is TRBV24-1, the J gene TRBJ1-5; the D is unclear. V gave up 5 bases and J gave up 0 bases, with 16 bases separating them. The CDR3 spans 17 residues. The germline V gene encodes CDR1 KGHDR and CDR2 SFDVKD.

V usage is TRBV3-1 (or the pseudogene TRBV3-2) and J usage is TRBJ2-7; D is uncertain. This CDR3 has 14 residues. V was clipped by 2 bases and J by 1 base, with 9 bases between them. Germline V CDR1 and CDR2: LGHDT, YNNKEL (reference sequence). In DNA form, the CDR3 reads TGTGCCAGCAGCCAATGGGCTCTATCCTACGAGCAGTACTTC. The encoded protein is CASSQWALSYEQYF.

The CDR3 DNA sequence: TGTGCCAGCCACCGTCGAGGGGGCGGCCAAGAGACCCAGTACTTC. Its protein product is CASHRRGGGQETQYF. This rearrangement joins TRBV5-4 to TRBJ2-5, with 7 bases lining up with TRBD1. J lost 1 base, V lost 7 bases, and 10 bases had no gene match. This CDR3 has 15 amino acids. Germline V gene data show CDR1 as SGHNT and CDR2 as YYREEE (reference sequence).

J is TRBJ2-7 and V is TRBV12-1; the listed D gene, TRBD2, was not tested against the DNA. TRBV12-1 is described as a pseudogene. The CDR3 has 16 residues. CDR3 protein: CASTRRKLAGLYEQYF. CDR3 in DNA: TGTGCCAGCACCCGACGTAAACTAGCGGGGCTCTACGAGCAGTACTTC.

The chain carries TRBV24-1 and TRBJ2-7; unclear D gene. Germline-derived CDR1 and CDR2 are KGHDR and SFDVKD. The CDR3 consists of 10 residues. V was clipped by 9 bases and J by 4 bases, with 6 bases between them. The CDR3 region is CATPWYEQYF. Here the CDR3 DNA reads TGTGCCACCCCTTGGTACGAGCAGTACTTC.

This clone was found a few times. The V gene is TRBV9, the J gene TRBJ2-3, with D uncertain. V gave up 0 bases and J gave up 6 bases, with 11 bases separating them. Germline V gene sequence: CDR1 SGDLS, CDR2 YYNGEE. This CDR3 has 14 residues. The CDR3 protein is CASSVALWADTQYF. As DNA, the CDR3 is TGTGCCAGCAGCGTAGCTCTTTGGGCCGATACGCAGTATTTT.

This sequence joins TRBV14 and TRBJ1-1, with D hard to call. This CDR3 is built from 13 residues. The germline V gene encodes CDR1 SGHDN and CDR2 FVKESK. Trimming took 4 bases from V and 0 from J, leaving 6 bases between them. The CDR3 DNA reads as TGTGCCAGCAGCCCGAATATGAACACTGAAGCTTTCTTT. Residues: CASSPNMNTEAFF.

The gene calls are TRBV9 and TRBJ2-1; D may be TRBD2 (5 bases). CDR1 and CDR2 (germline): SGDLS, YYNGEE. V lost 0 bases and J 7 bases, leaving 14 bases between the germline ends. The CDR3 sequence is 15 residues long. Written as DNA, the CDR3 is TGTGCCAGCAGCGTAGCATCTAGCCTTACGAATGAGCAGTTCTTC. Translation: CASSVASSLTNEQFF.

This sequence joins TRBV28 and TRBJ1-2; the D gene is possibly TRBD1 (6 bases). There are 16 residues in the CDR3. V shed 7 bases and J shed 0 bases, with 18 bases lying between them. Germline CDR1 reads MDHEN; CDR2 reads SYDVKM. CDR3 loop: CASKFTGQLTNYGYTF. DNA for the CDR3: TGTGCCAGCAAGTTTACAGGACAGCTTACTAACTATGGCTACACCTTC.

Notes on this clone: Mismatch with germline at one junction end may stem from a read error. This rearrangement joins TRBV11-2 to TRBJ2-3; D gene uncertain. CDR1 and CDR2 (germline): SGHAT, FQNNGV. This CDR3 has 12 amino acids. Here the CDR3 DNA reads TGTGCCAGCAGCTTAGGTTTTGATACGCAGTGTTTT. This translates into CASSLGFDTQCF.

This clone was picked up one time. V is TRBV9 and J is TRBJ2-7; no clear D. V gave up 2 bases and J gave up 6 bases, with 18 bases separating them. Germline V gives CDR1 SGDLS, CDR2 YYNGEE. This CDR3 is 15 amino acids long. The CDR3 loop is CASSVRLDRYFEQYF. Here the CDR3 DNA reads TGTGCCAGCAGCGTCCGACTTGACCGGTACTTCGAGCAGTACTTC.

This clone occurred a few times. This chain joins TRBV18 and TRBJ2-2, with D unclear. CDR3 length: 12 amino acids. The V and J ends lost 4 bases and 7 bases respectively, with 7 bases between them. In germline, CDR1 is KGHSH, CDR2 LQKENI. CDR3 sequence reads: CASSRQSGELFF. The CDR3 region has the DNA TGTGCCAGCTCACGCCAGAGCGGGGAGCTGTTTTTT.

This clone has a single count. The chain uses TRBV18 and TRBJ2-1; maybe TRBD1 (5 bases). The V gene's germline CDR1 is KGHSH and CDR2 LQKENI. This CDR3 spans 17 amino acids. V gave up 0 bases and J gave up 2 bases, with 14 bases separating them. The CDR3 reads CASSPPNLQAPYNEQFF. CDR3 sequence (DNA): TGTGCCAGCTCACCACCCAACTTACAGGCCCCCTACAATGAGCAGTTCTTC.

The gene calls are TRBV13 and TRBJ1-4; D is perhaps TRBD1 (6 bases). CDR3 size: 15 residues. Germline CDR1 reads PRHDT; CDR2 reads FYEKMQ (reference sequence). V was cut by 5 bases and J by 4 bases, with 14 bases left in between. CDR3 region: CASSLNRVLNEKLFF. In DNA, the CDR3 is TGTGCCAGCAGCCTCAACAGGGTACTTAATGAAAAACTGTTTTTT. Combining the CDR3 with reference TRBV13 and TRBJ1-4 gives the whole variable domain AAGVIQSPRHLIKEKRETATLKCYPIPRHDTVYWYQQGPGQDPQFLISFYEKMQSDKGSIPDRFSAQQFSDYHSELNMSSLELGDSALYFCASSLNRVLNEKLFFGSGTQLSVL.

This clone was seen only a few times. The chain employs TRBV28 and TRBJ2-2; 8 nucleotides agree with TRBD1. V lost 6 bases and J lost 1; bases outside the gene matches: 7. Germline CDR1 reads MDHEN; CDR2 reads SYDVKM. CDR3 length: 16 amino acids. The CDR3 sequence is CASSAPGTGNTGELFF. The DNA for the CDR3 is TGTGCCAGCAGCGCCCCCGGGACAGGGAACACCGGGGAGCTGTTTTTT.

This chain links TRBV29-1 with TRBJ1-2, with D possibly TRBD1 on 5 matching bases. There are 13 residues in the CDR3. The V end was cut by 4 bases, the J end by 5 bases, with 14 bases between. CDR1 is SQVTM and CDR2 is ANQGSEA in the germline V gene. CDR3 coding DNA: TGCAGCGTTGGGATGGCCGGGGGGTATGGCTACACCTTC. Encoded protein: CSVGMAGGYGYTF.

Comments on this clone: Sequence at one end of the junction differs from germline and may be a read error. This sequence joins TRBV12-5 and TRBJ2-1; 10 nucleotides agree with TRBD2. The CDR3 totals 18 residues. Germline assignment: CDR1 LGHNT and CDR2 FRNRAP. The CDR3 DNA reads as TGTGCTCGTGGGGGCTCGGGGCTAGCGGGGGCCAAGTACAATGAGCAGTTCTTC. It yields the protein CARGGSGLAGAKYNEQFF.

The chain uses TRBV30 and TRBJ2-7; D is uncertain. The CDR3 covers 13 residues. Between the trimmed V and J ends, which lost 2 bases and 5 bases, there was a span of 13 bases. Looked up from germline, CDR1 is GTSNPN and CDR2 is SVGIG (reference sequence). CDR3 loop: CAWSTHTRNEQYF. The CDR3 DNA is TGTGCCTGGAGTACCCATACCCGGAACGAGCAGTACTTC.

This clone has only one observation. The chain combines TRBV3-1 (or the pseudogene TRBV3-2) with TRBJ1-4; 7 nucleotides match TRBD1. Germline assignment: CDR1 LGHDT and CDR2 YNNKEL (reference sequence). Trimming at V came to 5 bases and at J to 8 bases, leaving 5 bases not matched to a gene. There are 13 residues in the CDR3. The CDR3 protein is CASSTGVGEKLFF. CDR3 sequence (DNA): TGTGCCAGCAGCACAGGGGTTGGGGAAAAACTGTTTTTT.

This clone is a singleton in its sample. V usage is TRBV28 and J usage is TRBJ2-7; D perhaps matches TRBD2 (7 bases). The V end was cut by 5 bases, the J end by 2 bases, with 19 bases between. The CDR3 extends over 16 amino acids. CDR1 is MDHEN and CDR2 is SYDVKM in the germline V gene. The CDR3 loop reads CASSGGGGTRPYEQYF. DNA for the CDR3: TGTGCCAGCAGTGGGGGGGGAGGGACAAGGCCCTACGAGCAGTACTTC.

The rearrangement uses TRBV2 and TRBJ2-7; 8 positions match TRBD1. Unmatched junction bases numbered 8, after V lost 7 bases and J lost 0 bases. The CDR3 runs to 15 residues. Germline V lookup: CDR1 SNHLY, CDR2 FYNNEI. This CDR3 reads CASKFGTGSSYEQYF. For the CDR3, the DNA is TGTGCCAGCAAATTTGGGACAGGCAGCTCCTACGAGCAGTACTTC.

The rearrangement joins TRBV28 to TRBJ1-6; weak D call: TRBD1 (6 bases). Germline loops: CDR1 MDHEN, CDR2 SYDVKM. Trimming shortened V by 8 bases and J by 7 bases, and 15 bases separated the two germline ends. The CDR3 is made up of 14 amino acids. CDR3 protein: CASAIQGRNSPLHF. DNA for the CDR3: TGTGCCAGCGCAATACAGGGACGGAATTCACCCCTCCACTTT.

The chain combines TRBV5-4 with TRBJ2-4; perhaps TRBD2 as D (6 bases). This CDR3 is built from 17 residues. Germline CDR1 SGHNT, CDR2 YYREEE (reference sequence). Deletions cut 4 bases from V and 3 bases from J, with 20 bases between. The CDR3 sequence: CASSPIGGELGKNIQYF. The CDR3 nucleotides read TGTGCCAGCAGCCCTATTGGAGGGGAATTGGGCAAAAACATTCAGTACTTC.

J is TRBJ1-2 and V is TRBV4-2; 7 bases match TRBD1. CDR1 is LGHNA and CDR2 is YNFKEQ in the germline V gene. Germline trimming cut 3 bases from V and 8 bases from J; bases unmatched to any gene: 15. The CDR3 totals 16 residues. This CDR3 is CASSQGPKDRDWGYTF. The CDR3 DNA sequence: TGTGCCAGCAGCCAGGGACCCAAAGACAGGGACTGGGGCTACACCTTC.

The chain recombines TRBV6-1 with TRBJ1-1, with D unclear. V dropped 2 bases and J dropped 0 bases, with 7 bases sitting between them. CDR1 is MNHNS, CDR2 SASEGT, per germline. CDR3 length equals 14 residues. CDR3 loop: CASSERGLNTEAFF. The DNA of the CDR3 is TGTGCCAGCAGTGAACGAGGTTTGAACACTGAAGCTTTCTTT.

J is TRBJ1-5 and V is TRBV5-1; a possible D gene is TRBD1 (5 bases). From germline, CDR1 is SGHRS and CDR2 YFSETQ. CDR3 size: 16 residues. V lost 0 bases and J 0 bases, leaving 10 bases between the germline ends. CDR3 residues: CASSLEGDSSNQPQHF. DNA for the CDR3: TGCGCCAGCAGCTTGGAAGGGGACTCTAGCAATCAGCCCCAGCATTTT.

The rearrangement joins TRBV7-3 to TRBJ2-3; a possible D gene is TRBD1 (5 bases). Looked up from germline, CDR1 is SGHTA and CDR2 is FQGTGA. The V gene lost 2 bases and the J gene lost 0 bases, with 12 bases spanning the gap. This CDR3 has 16 residues. The chain's CDR3 is CASSLLGDPSTDTQYF. CDR3 nucleotides: TGTGCCAGCAGCTTACTAGGGGATCCTAGCACAGATACGCAGTATTTT.

This clone was seen a single time. The chain joins TRBV2 to TRBJ1-5; D is ambiguous. Between the trimmed V and J ends, which lost 3 bases and 1 base, there was a span of 7 bases. Germline V gene lookup returns CDR1 SNHLY and CDR2 FYNNEI. The CDR3 covers 14 residues. CDR3 amino acids: CASSEVRSNQPQHF. In DNA, the CDR3 is TGTGCCAGCAGTGAGGTTCGCAGCAATCAGCCCCAGCATTTT.